These 29 T cell receptor beta chains came from one sample sequenced in a study of cytomegalovirus exposure and HLA in healthy donors. PCR amplification relied on 60 Vbeta primers (plus 13 Jbeta primers). Sequenced by immunoSEQ multiplex PCR; TCRdb stores in-frame clones only, minus some. The ten most abundant clones cover 1.5% to 1.7% of a sample with some 140,000 clones. The sequenced sample was PBMCs. The receptor set was obtained from a woman aged 40 to 50 in good health and CMV-seronegative.

V is TRBV27 and J is TRBJ1-3; D ambiguous. Trimming stripped 10 bases from V and 3 bases from J, with 22 bases between. Germline CDR1 reads MNHEY; CDR2 reads SMNVEV (reference sequence). This CDR3 spans 16 amino acids. This CDR3 is CATGPRAGVHGNTIYF. For the CDR3, the DNA is TGTGCCACCGGTCCCCGGGCCGGGGTCCATGGAAACACCATATATTTT.

Note on this clone: A junction boundary mismatches the germline segment, possibly from a read error. The CDR3 sequence: CASSFTPPDNRPQHF. CDR3 in DNA: TGTGCCAGCAGCTTTACGCCCCCCGACAATCGGCCCCAGCATTTT. J is TRBJ1-5 and V is TRBV5-6; no firm D call. Per germline, CDR1 SGHDT and CDR2 YYEEEE. This CDR3 is 15 amino acids long. The complete variable domain, with remaining parts taken from reference TRBV5-6 and TRBJ1-5, reads DAGVTQSPTHLIKTRGQQVTLRCSPKSGHDTVSWYQQALGQGPQFIFQYYEEEERQRGNFPDRFSGHQFPNYSSELNVNALLLGDSALYLCASSFTPPDNRPQHFGDGTRLSIL.

V and J are TRBV5-1 and TRBJ1-4, with 9 bases lining up with TRBD1. The ends lost 3 bases at V and 10 bases at J; junction bases unmatched: 7. The CDR3 loop spans 14 amino acids. Germline V gene data show CDR1 as SGHRS and CDR2 as YFSETQ. The CDR3 loop is CASSSGQGTGKLFF. The CDR3 DNA is TGCGCCAGCAGCTCGGGACAGGGAACGGGAAAACTGTTTTTT.

The V and J genes are TRBV6-5 and TRBJ1-6; D remains unclear. This CDR3 comprises 13 residues. CDR1 is MNHEY, CDR2 SVGAGI, per germline. The V and J ends lost 5 bases and 13 bases respectively, with 15 bases between them. CDR3 protein: CASSAQDWRPLHF. DNA of the CDR3: TGTGCCAGCAGTGCCCAGGATTGGAGGCCCCTCCACTTT.

This chain connects TRBV12-5 to TRBJ1-1; D unclear. The V and J ends lost 1 base and 4 bases respectively, with 7 bases between them. The CDR3 spans 13 residues. In germline, CDR1 is LGHNT, CDR2 FRNRAP. The CDR3, as DNA: TGTGCTAGTGGTTTGGGAGGGCCCACTGAAGCTTTCTTT. This translates into CASGLGGPTEAFF.

The chain employs TRBV4-2 and TRBJ2-3; possibly TRBD2 for D (6 bases). Trimming took 4 bases from V and 0 from J, leaving 11 bases between them. This CDR3 comprises 15 residues. Per germline, CDR1 LGHNA and CDR2 YNFKEQ. The chain's CDR3 is CASSLGLSSTDTQYF. Written as DNA, the CDR3 is TGTGCCAGCAGCCTCGGACTATCTAGCACAGATACGCAGTATTTT.

The chain carries TRBV11-2 and TRBJ1-6; unclear D gene. This CDR3 spans 15 amino acids. From germline, CDR1 is SGHAT and CDR2 FQNNGV. Trimming took off 6 bases at V and 3 bases at J, with 12 bases between the two ends. CDR3 protein: CASSTSPSYNSPLHF. The CDR3, as DNA: TGTGCCAGCAGTACCTCACCTAGCTATAATTCACCCCTCCACTTT.

The rearrangement uses TRBV10-3 and TRBJ1-2; D gene ambiguous. Trimming pared 6 bases from V and 4 bases from J, leaving 12 bases between. The CDR3 sequence is 13 residues long. Germline CDR1 reads ENHRY; CDR2 reads SYGVKD. This chain's CDR3 is CAIRNEGAYGYTF. The CDR3 DNA reads as TGTGCCATCAGGAACGAGGGCGCCTATGGCTACACCTTC.

The chain is built from TRBV4-1 and TRBJ1-4; D is ambiguous. The CDR3 covers 14 residues. V shed 4 bases and J shed 0 bases, with 6 bases lying between them. CDR1 and CDR2 (germline): MGHRA, YSYEKL. CDR3 nucleotide sequence: TGCGCCAGCAGCCTCACTGCAACTAATGAAAAACTGTTTTTT. Translated, it gives CASSLTATNEKLFF.

CDR3 DNA: TGCGCCAGCAGGTTTCAGGTAGATAACACTGAAGCTTTCTTT. This encodes CASRFQVDNTEAFF. This chain links TRBV5-1 with TRBJ1-1; no reliable D call. Germline CDR1 reads SGHRS; CDR2 reads YFSETQ. Trimming stripped 5 bases from V and 2 bases from J, with 13 bases between. This CDR3 is built from 14 residues.

This chain links TRBV2 with TRBJ1-3; D not resolved. This CDR3 contains 15 residues. Germline CDR1 is SNHLY and CDR2 is FYNNEI. The germline V and J ends were trimmed by 1 base and 8 bases, with 15 bases remaining between them. The CDR3 nucleotides are TGTGCCAGCAGTGAAGAGAGGGCTGTTATGGACACCATATATTTT. This gives the protein CASSEERAVMDTIYF.

V and J are TRBV10-3 and TRBJ2-7, with 11 bases identical to TRBD1. Trimming cost V 4 bases and J 2 bases; bases outside gene matches: 1. The germline CDR1 and CDR2 sequences are ENHRY and SYGVKD. CDR3 size: 14 residues. The CDR3 bases are TGTGCCATCAGTGGGGGACAGGGGGCCTACGAGCAGTACTTC. As protein: CAISGGQGAYEQYF.

V gene TRBV5-1 combines with J gene TRBJ1-5, with 10 bases fitting TRBD1. Trimming removed 0 bases from V and 5 bases from J; junction bases left unmatched: 2. CDR3 length: 15 residues. The germline V gene encodes CDR1 SGHRS and CDR2 YFSETQ. The CDR3 spells CASSLAGTGDQPQHF. In DNA, the CDR3 is TGCGCCAGCAGCTTGGCCGGGACAGGGGATCAGCCCCAGCATTTT.

The CDR3 DNA reads as TGCAGCGTTGACCTGGGACAGCTGAGGGGAGTTGGCTACACCTTC. It specifies CSVDLGQLRGVGYTF. The V call is TRBV29-1, the J call TRBJ1-2, with 7 bases aligning to TRBD1. The CDR3 sequence is 15 residues long. The germline V gene has CDR1 SQVTM and CDR2 ANQGSEA. Losses at the gene ends were 3 bases for V and 7 bases for J; bases not matched to a gene: 14.

V usage is TRBV18 and J usage is TRBJ2-7, with D tentatively TRBD2 (6 bases). V lost 1 base, J lost 4 bases, and 11 bases lay in between. Germline V lookup: CDR1 KGHSH, CDR2 LQKENI. This CDR3 comprises 14 residues. CDR3 region: CASSPQGRPYEQYV. CDR3 sequence (DNA): TGTGCCAGCTCACCACAGGGGAGGCCATACGAGCAGTACGTC.

V and J are TRBV7-2 and TRBJ2-3, with a weak D call TRBD1 (6 bases). CDR3 length: 12 amino acids. V lost 6 bases to trimming and J lost 4 bases, with 8 bases between them. Germline CDR1 SGHTA, CDR2 FQGNSA. The CDR3 region has the DNA TGTGCCAGCAGTCCAGGGGCAGATACGCAGTATTTT. Translating it yields CASSPGADTQYF.

The chain is built from TRBV4-3 and TRBJ2-3, with 14 bases lining up with TRBD2. The V gene end was trimmed by 1 base and the J gene end by 4 bases; junction bases not matched to a gene: 1. The CDR3 has 16 amino acids. Per the germline V gene, CDR1 is LGHNA and CDR2 is YSLEER. The CDR3 bases are TGCGCCAGCAGCCAAGCGGGACTAGCGGGAGCAGATACGCAGTATTTT. It specifies CASSQAGLAGADTQYF.

The rearrangement uses TRBV7-3 and TRBJ1-3, with D perhaps matching TRBD1 (6 bases). CDR1 is SGHTA, CDR2 FQGTGA, per germline. V shed 6 bases and J shed 4 bases, with 16 bases lying between them. The CDR3 is 15 amino acids. The CDR3 loop is CASSPLQGSGNTIYF. CDR3 in DNA: TGTGCCAGCAGTCCCCTACAGGGATCCGGAAACACCATATATTTT.

The chain is built from TRBV4-3 and TRBJ2-3; 11 bases match TRBD1. The CDR3 loop spans 16 amino acids. In germline, CDR1 is LGHNA, CDR2 YSLEER. The J segment lost 4 bases and the V segment lost 2 bases, leaving 5 bases of the junction unmatched. The CDR3 loop is CASSQNPGQGADTQYF. Here the CDR3 DNA reads TGCGCCAGCAGCCAAAATCCGGGACAGGGGGCAGATACGCAGTATTTT.

The chain uses TRBV6-1 and TRBJ1-2; D might be TRBD1 (5 bases). Germline CDR1 and CDR2: MNHNS and SASEGT. There are 14 residues in the CDR3. Trimming left V 7 bases short and J 7 bases short, with 19 bases between. CDR3 region: CASTQLTALGGYTF. CDR3 in DNA: TGTGCCAGCACCCAACTGACAGCTTTGGGTGGCTACACCTTC.

This chain links TRBV7-6 with TRBJ2-7; D may be TRBD2 (5 bases). The germline gives CDR1 SGHVS, CDR2 FNYEAQ. V was trimmed by 0 bases and J by 6 bases, leaving 6 bases between them. The CDR3 is 12 residues long. CDR3 amino acids: CASSLARGEQYF. Written as DNA, the CDR3 is TGTGCCAGCAGCTTAGCCCGGGGCGAGCAGTACTTC.

The chain links TRBV9 to TRBJ2-2; TRBD2 agrees at 7 bases. This CDR3 region has 18 residues. Germline assignment: CDR1 SGDLS and CDR2 YYNGEE. V shed 0 bases, J shed 0 bases, and the junction held 8 bases outside the gene matches. The CDR3: CASSVESGAPSNTGELFF. CDR3 in DNA: TGTGCCAGCAGCGTAGAAAGCGGGGCGCCCTCGAACACCGGGGAGCTGTTTTTT. Drawing the rest from reference TRBV9 and TRBJ2-2, the complete variable domain is DSGVTQTPKHLITATGQRVTLRCSPRSGDLSVYWYQQSLDQGLQFLIQYYNGEERAKGNILERFSAQQFPDLHSELNLSSLELGDSALYFCASSVESGAPSNTGELFFGEGSRLTVL.

The chain has TRBV19 and TRBJ1-6, with D tentatively TRBD1 (6 bases). Trimming stripped 6 bases from V and 3 bases from J, with 9 bases between. This CDR3 is built from 14 residues. Per the germline V gene, CDR1 is LNHDA and CDR2 is SQIVND (reference sequence). CDR3 in DNA: TGTGCCAGTAGGGCGGACAGCTATAATTCACCCCTCCACTTT. Protein: CASRADSYNSPLHF.

The genes are TRBV7-6 and TRBJ2-1, with 12 bases identical to TRBD2. V was pared by 3 bases and J by 7 bases, with 4 bases of the junction left unmatched. The germline gives CDR1 SGHVS, CDR2 FNYEAQ. The CDR3 is 15 amino acids. CDR3 DNA sequence: TGTGCCAGCAGCTTCACTAGCGGGGGGTCAAATGAGCAGTTCTTC. Amino acid sequence: CASSFTSGGSNEQFF.

The chain carries TRBV6-1 and TRBJ1-2; D gene unclear. This CDR3 has 13 amino acids. V was clipped by 5 bases and J by 6 bases, with 13 bases between them. The V gene's germline CDR1 is MNHNS and CDR2 SASEGT. The CDR3 nucleotides read TGTGCCAGCAGTACGACATTCGGTGATGGCTACACCTTC. Protein sequence: CASSTTFGDGYTF.

This sequence joins TRBV5-1 and TRBJ2-5; TRBD2 aligns across 15 bases. Germline V gives CDR1 SGHRS, CDR2 YFSETQ. The CDR3 has 16 residues. V was pared by 4 bases and J by 6 bases, with 7 bases of the junction left unmatched. CDR3 region: CASSLWTSGGEKTQYF. The CDR3 bases are TGCGCCAGCAGCCTTTGGACTAGCGGGGGGGAAAAGACCCAGTACTTC.

Turning to this clone: A junction end diverges from the germline sequence, so it may reflect a read error. The chain links TRBV5-1 to TRBJ2-3; 10 bases agree with TRBD2. CDR1 and CDR2 (germline): SGHRS, YFSETQ. There are 15 residues in the CDR3. CDR3 coding DNA: TGCGCCAGCGGCTTAGCGGGGGGATTCACAGATACGCAGTATTTT. Its protein product is CASGLAGGFTDTQYF.

The rearrangement links TRBV5-8 to TRBJ2-6, with D possibly being TRBD2 (6 bases). The CDR3 extends over 18 amino acids. Deletions cut 4 bases from V and 0 bases from J, with 17 bases between. Germline V gene lookup returns CDR1 SGHTS and CDR2 YDEGEE. CDR3 protein: CASSHFRGTLSGANVLTF. CDR3 in DNA: TGTGCCAGCAGCCATTTTCGGGGGACCCTCTCTGGGGCCAACGTCCTGACTTTC.

This chain joins TRBV28 and TRBJ1-2; 9 bases line up with TRBD1. This CDR3 contains 14 residues. Germline CDR1 reads MDHEN; CDR2 reads SYDVKM. The J segment lost 5 bases and the V segment lost 6 bases, leaving 7 bases of the junction unmatched. The CDR3 sequence is CASRVLGTGYGYTF. DNA of the CDR3: TGTGCCAGCAGGGTGCTAGGGACAGGGTATGGCTACACCTTC.